Listed below are T cell receptor beta chains from one sample, sequenced in a study of monozygotic twins with cystic fibrosis. Data came from immunoSEQ multiplex PCR; TCRdb stores just in-frame clones and leaves some out. Among approximately 20,000 clones listed, approximately 97% were seen once. Sequenced input: blood. The origin of the receptors is a girl between 10 and 17 years old with cystic fibrosis. The CDR3 runs from the conserved cysteine through the conserved F or W. D genes are given only for firm matches. The size field is filled for only some rows; it gives once, few, many or a size class.

V gene: TRBV5-1
D gene: .
J gene: TRBJ2-5
clone size: .
CDR3 protein: CASSSGSQETQYF
CDR3 DNA: TGCGCCAGCAGCTCAGGGTCCCAAGAGACCCAGTACTTC

V gene: TRBV5-4
D gene: .
J gene: TRBJ2-7
clone size: .
CDR3 protein: CASSLSPGSYEQYF
CDR3 DNA: TGTGCCAGCAGCTTGTCTCCGGGGTCCTACGAGCAGTACTTC

V gene: TRBV11-2
D gene: .
J gene: TRBJ2-3
clone size: .
CDR3 protein: CASSLEYSTDTQYF
CDR3 DNA: TGTGCCAGCAGCTTGGAATACAGCACAGATACGCAGTATTTT

V gene: TRBV7-9
D gene: TRBD1
J gene: TRBJ2-1
clone size: .
CDR3 protein: CASRIGQGANTGEFF
CDR3 DNA: TGTGCCAGCCGAATTGGACAGGGGGCGAATACCGGGGAGTTCTTC

V gene: TRBV29-1
D gene: TRBD1
J gene: TRBJ2-6
clone size: .
CDR3 protein: CSVEGQGAGANVLTF
CDR3 DNA: TGCAGCGTTGAGGGACAGGGGGCTGGGGCCAACGTCCTGACTTTC

V gene: TRBV6-5
D gene: TRBD1
J gene: TRBJ1-1
clone size: once
CDR3 protein: CASRPLTGEYTEAFF
CDR3 DNA: TGTGCCAGCAGGCCCCTGACAGGGGAGTACACTGAAGCTTTCTTT

V gene: TRBV28
D gene: TRBD2
J gene: TRBJ2-5
clone size: .
CDR3 protein: CASSGLAVGETQYF
CDR3 DNA: TGTGCCAGCAGTGGACTAGCCGTCGGGGAGACCCAGTACTTC

V gene: TRBV6-1
D gene: TRBD1
J gene: TRBJ1-3
clone size: .
CDR3 protein: CASRGTGGHTIYF
CDR3 DNA: TGTGCCAGCAGGGGTACAGGGGGACACACCATATATTTT

V gene: TRBV5-1
D gene: TRBD1
J gene: TRBJ2-1
clone size: .
CDR3 protein: CASNHRGRPDEQFF
CDR3 DNA: TGCGCCAGCAACCACAGGGGGCGACCGGATGAGCAGTTCTTC

V gene: TRBV6-1
D gene: .
J gene: TRBJ1-5
clone size: .
CDR3 protein: CASKEGPGQPQHF
CDR3 DNA: TGTGCCAGCAAGGAGGGGCCTGGTCAGCCCCAGCATTTT

V gene: TRBV2
D gene: .
J gene: TRBJ1-2
clone size: .
CDR3 protein: CASSEGAGYTF
CDR3 DNA: TGTGCCAGCAGTGAGGGGGCGGGCTACACCTTC

V gene: TRBV27
D gene: TRBD1
J gene: TRBJ2-2
clone size: .
CDR3 protein: CASSPLDRGTGELFF
CDR3 DNA: TGTGCCAGCAGTCCCCTGGACAGGGGGACCGGGGAGCTGTTTTTT

V gene: TRBV6-5
D gene: .
J gene: TRBJ1-2
clone size: .
CDR3 protein: CASSKGQGRSGYTF
CDR3 DNA: TGTGCCAGCAGCAAGGGGCAGGGAAGAAGTGGCTACACCTTC

V gene: TRBV29-1
D gene: .
J gene: TRBJ2-1
clone size: .
CDR3 protein: CSVKLVDEQFF
CDR3 DNA: TGCAGCGTCAAACTAGTCGATGAGCAGTTCTTC

V gene: TRBV7-2
D gene: TRBD1
J gene: TRBJ2-1
clone size: .
CDR3 protein: CASRSGTGQFF
CDR3 DNA: TGTGCCAGCAGGTCCGGGACAGGGCAGTTCTTC

V gene: TRBV27
D gene: .
J gene: TRBJ1-2
clone size: .
CDR3 protein: CASSRAGIRANYGYTF
CDR3 DNA: TGTGCCAGCAGTCGAGCCGGGATACGGGCTAACTATGGCTACACCTTC

V gene: TRBV2
D gene: .
J gene: TRBJ2-1
clone size: once
CDR3 protein: CASSWGLAGSYNEQFF
CDR3 DNA: TGTGCCAGCAGCTGGGGTCTAGCAGGGTCCTACAATGAGCAGTTCTTC

V gene: TRBV18
D gene: .
J gene: TRBJ1-2
clone size: once
CDR3 protein: CASSVDGLYGYTF
CDR3 DNA: TGTGCCAGCTCAGTGGACGGCCTCTATGGCTACACCTTC

V gene: TRBV30
D gene: TRBD2
J gene: TRBJ2-1
clone size: .
CDR3 protein: CAWSRQGLGSSEQFF
CDR3 DNA: TGTGCCTGGAGTCGACAAGGACTAGGCTCTTCAGAGCAGTTCTTC

V gene: TRBV6-5
D gene: .
J gene: TRBJ1-5
clone size: .
CDR3 protein: CASSYGPSNQPQHF
CDR3 DNA: TGTGCCAGCAGTTATGGGCCTAGCAATCAGCCCCAGCATTTT

V gene: TRBV29-1
D gene: .
J gene: TRBJ1-1
clone size: .
CDR3 protein: CSGLLNTEAFF
CDR3 DNA: TGCAGCGGCCTACTGAACACTGAAGCTTTCTTT

V gene: TRBV27
D gene: .
J gene: TRBJ2-7
clone size: .
CDR3 protein: CASSSPSAHYEQYF
CDR3 DNA: TGTGCCAGCAGTTCCCCTAGCGCCCACTACGAGCAGTACTTC

V gene: TRBV7-9
D gene: .
J gene: TRBJ2-2
clone size: .
CDR3 protein: CASRPEKAPGELFF
CDR3 DNA: TGTGCCAGCAGACCCGAGAAGGCCCCCGGGGAGCTGTTTTTT

V gene: TRBV27
D gene: .
J gene: TRBJ1-2
clone size: .
CDR3 protein: CASSPSGHVYGYTF
CDR3 DNA: TGTGCCAGCAGTCCATCGGGACACGTCTATGGCTACACCTTC

V gene: TRBV5-1
D gene: .
J gene: TRBJ2-3
clone size: .
CDR3 protein: CASSLSTDTQYF
CDR3 DNA: TGCGCCAGCAGCCTTAGCACAGATACGCAGTATTTT

V gene: TRBV28
D gene: .
J gene: TRBJ1-1
clone size: few
CDR3 protein: CASTGKGGLEAFF
CDR3 DNA: TGTGCCAGCACTGGGAAGGGGGGGCTGGAAGCTTTCTTT

V gene: TRBV5-4
D gene: .
J gene: TRBJ1-3
clone size: .
CDR3 protein: CASSFGNTIYF
CDR3 DNA: TGTGCCAGCAGCTTTGGAAACACCATATATTTT

V gene: TRBV4-1
D gene: .
J gene: TRBJ2-1
clone size: .
CDR3 protein: CASRLGEAARNEQFF
CDR3 DNA: TGCGCCAGCAGGCTAGGGGAGGCCGCCCGGAATGAGCAGTTCTTC

V gene: TRBV5-1
D gene: .
J gene: TRBJ2-1
clone size: .
CDR3 protein: CASSLGDLGDEQFF
CDR3 DNA: TGCGCCAGCAGCTTGGGTGACCTCGGCGATGAGCAGTTCTTC

V gene: TRBV5-4
D gene: .
J gene: TRBJ1-1
clone size: .
CDR3 protein: CASSLASTEAFF
CDR3 DNA: TGTGCCAGCAGCTTGGCCTCGACTGAAGCTTTCTTT

V gene: TRBV5-1
D gene: TRBD2
J gene: TRBJ2-1
clone size: .
CDR3 protein: CASSLYSGPYNEQFF
CDR3 DNA: TGCGCCAGCAGCTTGTATAGCGGGCCCTACAATGAGCAGTTCTTC

V gene: TRBV7-2
D gene: .
J gene: TRBJ2-2
clone size: .
CDR3 protein: CASSLVGGVTGELFF
CDR3 DNA: TGTGCCAGCAGCTTAGTGGGCGGGGTAACCGGGGAGCTGTTTTTT

V gene: TRBV28
D gene: .
J gene: TRBJ2-3
clone size: .
CDR3 protein: CASRNLADTQYF
CDR3 DNA: TGTGCCAGTAGGAACCTAGCAGATACGCAGTATTTT

V gene: TRBV15
D gene: .
J gene: TRBJ1-3
clone size: .
CDR3 protein: CATSRGSGNTIYF
CDR3 DNA: TGTGCCACCAGCAGGGGCTCTGGAAACACCATATATTTT

V gene: TRBV27
D gene: TRBD1
J gene: TRBJ1-1
clone size: .
CDR3 protein: CASSLSPDRANTEAFF
CDR3 DNA: TGTGCCAGCAGTTTATCCCCGGACAGGGCGAACACTGAAGCTTTCTTT

V gene: TRBV5-1
D gene: .
J gene: TRBJ2-2
clone size: .
CDR3 protein: CASRSGLDTGELFF
CDR3 DNA: TGCGCCAGCAGATCAGGGTTGGACACCGGGGAGCTGTTTTTT

V gene: TRBV25-1
D gene: .
J gene: TRBJ1-2
clone size: .
CDR3 protein: CASSGPLQARGYGYTF
CDR3 DNA: TGTGCCAGCAGTGGACCCCTCCAGGCGCGGGGATATGGCTACACCTTC

V gene: TRBV7-8
D gene: .
J gene: TRBJ2-7
clone size: .
CDR3 protein: CASSPRDDSLDEQYF
CDR3 DNA: TGTGCCAGCAGCCCCCGGGACGATTCTCTGGACGAGCAGTACTTC

V gene: TRBV5-4
D gene: TRBD2
J gene: TRBJ2-3
clone size: .
CDR3 protein: CASRLAAQDTQYF
CDR3 DNA: TGTGCCAGCAGACTAGCGGCGCAAGATACGCAGTATTTT

V gene: TRBV28
D gene: TRBD2
J gene: TRBJ2-7
clone size: .
CDR3 protein: CASSSLAGGEYEQYF
CDR3 DNA: TGTGCCAGCAGTTCCTTAGCGGGAGGGGAGTACGAGCAGTACTTC

V gene: TRBV6-1
D gene: .
J gene: TRBJ1-5
clone size: .
CDR3 protein: CASSPGGNQPQHF
CDR3 DNA: TGTGCCAGCTCCCCGGGCGGCAATCAGCCCCAGCATTTT